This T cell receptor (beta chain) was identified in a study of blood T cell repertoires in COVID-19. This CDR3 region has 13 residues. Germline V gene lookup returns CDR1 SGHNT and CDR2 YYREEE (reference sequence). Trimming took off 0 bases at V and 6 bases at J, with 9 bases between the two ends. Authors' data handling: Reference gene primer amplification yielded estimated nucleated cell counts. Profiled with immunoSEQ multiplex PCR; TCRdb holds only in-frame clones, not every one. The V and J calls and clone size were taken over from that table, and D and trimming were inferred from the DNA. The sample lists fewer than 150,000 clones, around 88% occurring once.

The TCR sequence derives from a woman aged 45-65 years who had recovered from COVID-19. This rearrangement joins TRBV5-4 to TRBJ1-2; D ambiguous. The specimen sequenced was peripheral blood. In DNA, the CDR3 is TGTGCCAGCAGCTTGGTTGCGGGGAATGGCTACACCTTC. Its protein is CASSLVAGNGYTF.